The present TCR beta chain was sequenced within a study of T-cell reconstitution after alpha-beta-depleted transplantation in children. General study points: Elevated TCRbeta diversity at day 60 was traced, in some patients, to surviving recipient T cells and thymic progenitors. Expanded graft clones, several hundred of them, were reportedly the source of alpha-beta T cells about two months after transplant. Counts and diversity of T cells one year after transplant came mostly from newly produced T cells.

Library preparation (for TCRbeta) was performed with unique molecular identifiers. TCRdb independently ran MiXCR on the PCR reads; one entry per CDR3 protein. The sample has 600,000 or so distinct CDR3 sequences, 20% to 25% seen once. About this clonotype itself: Its antigen is currently unknown.

This sequence was found in a boy less than two years old who had a stem cell transplant for acute myeloid leukemia, so the T cells may come from the graft donor. Here the sequenced sample was PBMCs, mostly from graft donor cells, taken 360 days after TCRalphabeta/CD19-depleted stem cell transplant.

The CDR3 coding sequence is TGTGCCAGTAGTGCCCGAGACGGAGCGCAACCCCAGCATTTT. This codes for CASSARDGAQPQHF. The rearrangement links TRBV19 to TRBJ1-5, with unresolved D. Germline V gene data show CDR1 as LNHDA and CDR2 as SQIVND (reference sequence). There are 14 residues in the CDR3. Deletions cut 5 bases from V and 10 bases from J, with 18 bases between.